What follows are 9 T cell receptor beta chains derived from one specimen sequenced in a study of blood T cells in healthy people across ages. A second PCR, run for roughly 7 to 12 cycles, used a sample-barcoded 5' primer plus a J-beta primer mix. In TCRdb, the 5' RACE reads were re-called with MiXCR into one record per CDR3 protein. The sample has hundreds of thousands of distinct CDR3 sequences, roughly 56% seen once. The sequencing input was blood. The receptor set was obtained from a man aged 35 to 55 in good health.

The chain joins TRBV25-1 to TRBJ2-3; D is uncertain. This CDR3 is built from 13 residues. V shed 7 bases and J shed 2 bases, with 10 bases lying between them. Looked up from germline, CDR1 is MGHDK and CDR2 is SYGVNS. The CDR3 DNA sequence: TGTGCCAGCATCGGGTGGGTCACAGATACGCAGTATTTT. Its protein product is CASIGWVTDTQYF.

The table lists this clonotype with a few counts. The V gene is TRBV28, the J gene TRBJ2-7; D call uncertain. CDR1 and CDR2 from the germline V gene are MDHEN and SYDVKM. V was clipped by 4 bases and J by 4 bases, with 11 bases between them. CDR3 length: 13 residues. CDR3 loop: CASSSTPTYEQYF. As DNA, the CDR3 is TGTGCCAGCAGTTCGACACCGACTTACGAGCAGTACTTC.

This rearrangement joins TRBV20-1 to TRBJ2-7; D possibly corresponds to TRBD2 (6 bases). The CDR3 spans 14 residues. The germline V gene encodes CDR1 DFQATT and CDR2 SNEGSKA (reference sequence). The V gene lost 3 bases and the J gene lost 1 base, with 13 bases spanning the gap. The CDR3 region is CSASLYGGSYEQYF. CDR3 nucleotide sequence: TGCAGTGCTAGTCTCTATGGGGGGTCCTACGAGCAGTACTTC.

The rearrangement links TRBV20-1 to TRBJ2-7, with TRBD2 matching over 9 bases. The J call may be faulty, since TRBJ2-5 better matches the DNA end. This CDR3 is built from 15 residues. The germline V gene has CDR1 DFQATT and CDR2 SNEGSKA (reference sequence). CDR3 in amino acids: CSAPAGSSGKETQYF. The DNA for the CDR3 is TGCAGTGCTCCTGCAGGGTCTAGCGGGAAGGAGACCCAGTACTTC.

The V and J genes are TRBV28 and TRBJ2-5; D is undetermined. The end of the DNA fits TRBJ2-7 better, so the J call may be wrong. The CDR3 runs 12 residues. The germline CDR1 and CDR2 sequences are MDHEN and SYDVKM. The CDR3 is CASSLGRFEQYF. In nucleotides, the CDR3 is TGTGCCAGCAGTTTAGGTCGGTTCGAGCAGTACTTC.

This sequence joins TRBV2 and TRBJ2-6; TRBD2 matches 15 bases. The CDR3 extends over 20 amino acids. J gave up 0 bases and V 6 bases, and 9 bases lay outside the gene matches. The germline V gene has CDR1 SNHLY and CDR2 FYNNEI. The CDR3 DNA sequence: TGTGCCAGCAGCCGACTGGGACTAGCGGGAGGAACCTCTGGGGCCAACGTCCTGACTTTC. It codes for CASSRLGLAGGTSGANVLTF.

The rearrangement links TRBV12-1 to TRBJ1-2. TRBV12-1 is a pseudogene. The CDR3 sequence is 17 residues long. CDR3 sequence reads: CASSFYYRDRSLYGYTF. In DNA form, the CDR3 reads TGTGCCAGCAGCTTTTATTATAGGGACCGCTCCTTATATGGCTACACCTTC.

The chain has TRBV4-3 and TRBJ2-2; TRBD1 or TRBD2 may be the D gene (5 bases each). The length of the CDR3 is 16 residues. Looked up from germline, CDR1 is LGHNA and CDR2 is YSLEER. With 3 bases removed from V and 4 bases from J, the gap between germline ends came to 15 bases. CDR3 nucleotide sequence: TGCGCCAGCAGCCACCCGGGACCAAGTAGCACCGGGGAGCTGTTTTTT. Translating gives CASSHPGPSSTGELFF.

This chain links TRBV27 with TRBJ1-2, with a tentative D call TRBD1 (5 bases). The CDR3 spans 12 residues. In germline, CDR1 is MNHEY, CDR2 SMNVEV (reference sequence). V lost 2 bases and J lost 11, with 12 bases in between. CDR3 sequence (DNA): TGTGCCAGCAGTTTACCAGGGAGTACGTACACCTTC. As protein: CASSLPGSTYTF.